Listed here are 15 T cell receptor beta chains from one sample, sequenced in a study of T cells in Graves' hyperthyroidism and ophthalmopathy. It was RNA transcripts that yielded the amplified TCR beta CDR3 regions. First-round RT-PCR with HTBI primers amplified the TCR CDR3 region. A single record per CDR3 protein comes from TCRdb applying MiXCR to the multiplex PCR reads. The sample yields about 180,000 distinct CDR3 sequences, over 15% seen once. What was sequenced was blood. The receptors stem from a woman between 50 and 59 years old with Graves' hyperthyroidism.

CDR3 coding DNA: TGTGCCAGCAGCTTAGGGGCGGGGGGAGATACGCAGTATTTT. It yields the protein CASSLGAGGDTQYF. The rearrangement uses TRBV7-2 and TRBJ2-3; 8 bases agree with TRBD2. Germline V gene sequence: CDR1 SGHTA, CDR2 FQGNSA. Losses at the gene ends were 1 base for V and 5 bases for J; bases not matched to a gene: 2. The CDR3 runs 14 residues.

With respect to this clonotype: An end of the junction does not agree with germline; a read error may underlie this. The chain recombines TRBV20-1 with TRBJ1-1; TRBD1 agrees at 8 bases. Germline lookup yields CDR1 DFQATT and CDR2 SNEGSKA (reference sequence). The CDR3 is 14 residues long. The CDR3 region has the DNA TGCAGTGCCTACGAGAACAGGGGGAACACTGAAGCTTTCTTC. Its translation is CSAYENRGNTEAFF.

This clonotype occurred many times. CDR3 nucleotide sequence: TGTGCCAGCAGAGGAGCCAAGGGACAAAGGGGCACTGAAGCTTTCTTT. This codes for CASRGAKGQRGTEAFF. This sequence joins TRBV7-9 and TRBJ1-1; D is perhaps TRBD1 (6 bases). Trimming stripped 6 bases from V and 4 bases from J, with 21 bases between. The CDR3 loop spans 16 amino acids. From germline, CDR1 is SEHNR and CDR2 FQNEAQ (reference sequence). The full variable domain, its missing parts supplied by reference TRBV7-9 and TRBJ1-1, is DTGVSQNPRHKITKRGQNVTFRCDPISEHNRLYWYRQTLGQGPEFLTYFQNEAQLEKSRLLSDRFSAERPKGSFSTLEIQRTEQGDSAMYLCASRGAKGQRGTEAFFGQGTRLTVV.

At least ten counts were recorded for this clonotype. The chain combines TRBV20-1 with TRBJ2-7; tentatively, D is TRBD1 or TRBD2 (6 bases each). CDR1 is DFQATT, CDR2 SNEGSKA, per germline (reference sequence). The CDR3 is 13 residues long. V lost 4 bases to trimming and J lost 0 bases, with 10 bases between them. The CDR3 region is CSANPGASYEQYF. The CDR3 nucleotides are TGCAGTGCTAATCCGGGGGCCTCCTACGAGCAGTACTTC.

This clonotype was seen more than once but under ten times. This may be a read error, as it is one base from a much larger clone. The gene calls are TRBV5-1 and TRBJ2-3; 9 nucleotides align to TRBD2. Germline loops: CDR1 SGHRS, CDR2 YFSETQ. CDR3 length: 17 residues. CDR3 nucleotide sequence: TGCGCCGGCAGCCCCTCCGGGACTAGCTTCGGCACAGATACGCAGTATTTT. It encodes CAGSPSGTSFGTDTQYF.

Many counts were recorded for this clonotype. The chain uses TRBV27 and TRBJ1-1; D is unresolved. Trimming pared 4 bases from V and 5 bases from J, leaving 11 bases between. This CDR3 has 13 amino acids. Germline V gene sequence: CDR1 MNHEY, CDR2 SMNVEV (reference sequence). For the CDR3, the DNA is TGTGCCAGCAGTTCACGGGTGCGGACTGAAGCTTTCTTT. Translating it yields CASSSRVRTEAFF.

This clonotype was observed a handful of times. The chain couples TRBV7-6 to TRBJ2-1, with D possibly matching TRBD1 (5 bases). In germline, CDR1 is SGHVS, CDR2 FNYEAQ. Trimming removed 5 bases from V and 6 bases from J, with 11 bases in between. The CDR3 loop spans 13 amino acids. CDR3 residues: CASSPAQGNEQFF. In DNA, the CDR3 is TGTGCCAGCAGCCCCGCGCAGGGCAATGAGCAGTTCTTC.

This clonotype occurred many times. The V gene is TRBV5-1, the J gene TRBJ2-3, with D unclear. Trimming took off 4 bases at V and 0 bases at J, with 18 bases between the two ends. CDR1 SGHRS and CDR2 YFSETQ come from the germline V gene. The CDR3 has 17 amino acids. CDR3: CASSPSGQNGSTDTQYF. DNA for the CDR3: TGCGCCAGCAGCCCCTCCGGGCAGAACGGAAGCACAGATACGCAGTATTTT.

At least ten counts were recorded for this clonotype. V and J are TRBV11-3 and TRBJ2-3; D uncertain. The length of the CDR3 is 15 residues. V was clipped by 1 base and J by 0 bases, with 8 bases between them. Germline CDR1 and CDR2: SGHNT and YENEEA. The CDR3 spells CASSLGASSTDTQYF. CDR3 bases: TGTGCCAGCAGCTTAGGGGCCTCTAGCACAGATACGCAGTATTTT. The variable domain in full, with the rest retrieved from reference TRBV11-3 and TRBJ2-3, is EAGVVQSPRYKIIEKKQPVAFWCNPISGHNTLYWYLQNLGQGPELLIRYENEEAVDDSQLPKDRFSAERLKGVDSTLKIQPAELGDSAVYLCASSLGASSTDTQYFGPGTRLTVL.

This clonotype was found many times. In DNA, the CDR3 is TGTGCCAGCAGGCTTACAGGGATTCGCACTGAAGCTTTCTTT. This gives the protein CASRLTGIRTEAFF. The V and J genes are TRBV28 and TRBJ1-1; D might be TRBD1 (6 bases). The CDR3 runs to 14 residues. CDR1 is MDHEN and CDR2 is SYDVKM in the germline V gene. Trimming shortened V by 6 bases and J by 4 bases, and 15 bases separated the two germline ends.

For the CDR3, the DNA is TGCAGCGCCCGACCGGGGGCTAACTATGGCTACACCTTC. As protein: CSARPGANYGYTF. The chain employs TRBV29-1 and TRBJ1-2; maybe TRBD1 (5 bases). CDR1 is SQVTM and CDR2 is ANQGSEA in the germline V gene. The V gene lost 7 bases and the J gene lost 0 bases, with 12 bases spanning the gap. This CDR3 spans 13 amino acids.

The chain carries TRBV5-6 and TRBJ2-6; a weak D match, TRBD2 (7 bases). The CDR3 length is 16 residues. V was pared by 3 bases and J by 3 bases, with 13 bases between. Looked up from germline, CDR1 is SGHDT and CDR2 is YYEEEE. The CDR3: CASSWGGGFGANVLTF. The CDR3 DNA reads as TGTGCCAGCAGCTGGGGAGGGGGGTTTGGGGCCAACGTCCTGACTTTC.

This clonotype was recorded many times. The chain recombines TRBV11-2 with TRBJ2-7; TRBD1 agrees at 7 bases. CDR1 and CDR2 (germline): SGHAT, FQNNGV. V dropped 3 bases and J dropped 2; count of bases not matched to a gene: 7. The CDR3 loop spans 15 amino acids. CDR3 nucleotide sequence: TGTGCCAGCAGCTTCGGGACAGCCCCGACCTACGAGCAGTACTTC. It translates to CASSFGTAPTYEQYF.

This clonotype was seen many times. This rearrangement joins TRBV5-1 to TRBJ1-1, with D unclear. CDR3 size: 16 residues. The V gene's germline CDR1 is SGHRS and CDR2 YFSETQ. V lost 1 base and J lost 1, with 14 bases in between. The CDR3 nucleotides are TGCGCCAGCAGCTTGACCCCTACAGAAACGAACACTGAAGCTTTCTTT. Translating gives CASSLTPTETNTEAFF.

This clonotype occurred many times. The CDR3 sequence: CASSSRDAGNHRGYTF. DNA for the CDR3: TGTGCCAGCAGCTCCAGGGACGCCGGGAACCACCGGGGCTACACCTTC. This chain uses TRBV28 with TRBJ1-2; possibly TRBD1 for D (5 bases). V lost 6 bases and J lost 8, with 25 bases in between. This CDR3 comprises 16 residues. From germline, CDR1 is MDHEN and CDR2 SYDVKM.